A single sample is the source of the 18 T cell receptor beta chains below, sequenced in a study of T-cell reconstitution after alpha-beta-depleted transplantation in children. For TCRbeta, the library was prepared with unique molecular identifiers. TCRdb re-called the PCR reads through MiXCR, storing one row per CDR3 protein. Counted here are about a million distinct CDR3 sequences, around 30% occurring once; the ten biggest clones make up about 28%. The specimen was PBMCs, mostly from graft donor cells, collected 360 days after TCRalphabeta/CD19-depleted stem cell transplant. These receptors originate from a boy under three years old who had a stem cell transplant for SCID, so the T cells may come from the graft donor.

This clonotype has a count of ten or more. The chain is built from TRBV10-3 and TRBJ2-7; no reliable D call. The V gene's germline CDR1 is ENHRY and CDR2 SYGVKD. V shed 5 bases and J shed 4 bases, with 21 bases lying between them. The CDR3 sequence is 16 residues long. CDR3 amino acids: CAISLRLEASRYEQYF. As DNA, the CDR3 is TGTGCCATCAGTCTCAGGCTTGAAGCCAGCAGGTACGAGCAGTACTTC.

The J gene is TRBJ2-5, the V gene TRBV4-3, with 7 bases matching TRBD2. The trim removed 3 bases at V and 1 base at J, leaving 8 bases unmatched. CDR1 LGHNA and CDR2 YSLEER come from the germline V gene. This CDR3 has 16 amino acids. The CDR3 region is CASSQLGGLVQETQYF. CDR3 bases: TGCGCCAGCAGCCAGCTGGGCGGACTAGTCCAAGAGACCCAGTACTTC.

The chain uses TRBV18 and TRBJ2-7, with 8 bases matching TRBD1. Trimming cost V 4 bases and J 2 bases; bases outside gene matches: 10. The germline CDR1 and CDR2 sequences are KGHSH and LQKENI. This CDR3 is 16 amino acids long. The CDR3 loop reads CASSLQQGVPTYEQYF. The CDR3, as DNA: TGTGCCAGCTCACTACAACAGGGGGTCCCAACCTACGAGCAGTACTTC. The full variable domain, in which reference TRBV18 and TRBJ2-7 provide the parts outside the CDR3, is NAGVMQNPRHLVRRRGQEARLRCSPMKGHSHVYWYRQLPEEGLKFMVYLQKENIIDESGMPKERFSAEFPKEGPSILRIQQVVRGDSAAYFCASSLQQGVPTYEQYFGPGTRLTVT.

The rearrangement uses TRBV5-1 and TRBJ2-3; either TRBD1 or TRBD2 may supply D (5 bases each). Germline CDR1 SGHRS, CDR2 YFSETQ. The CDR3 consists of 17 residues. Between the trimmed V and J ends, which lost 1 base and 2 bases, there was a span of 17 bases. The chain's CDR3 is CASSLWGTPDNTDTQYF. The CDR3 region has the DNA TGCGCCAGCAGCTTGTGGGGGACCCCCGATAACACAGATACGCAGTATTTT.

This clonotype was picked up a small number of times. The rearrangement links TRBV27 to TRBJ2-3; TRBD2 aligns across 8 bases. The CDR3 sequence is 17 residues long. Trimming removed 8 bases from V and 4 bases from J; junction bases left unmatched: 17. The germline V gene encodes CDR1 MNHEY and CDR2 SMNVEV (reference sequence). CDR3 bases: TGTGCCAGCCACGCTCCACCCACACGGGGGGGCGCAGATACGCAGTATTTT. Amino acid sequence: CASHAPPTRGGADTQYF.

The genes are TRBV11-2 and TRBJ2-7; D is uncertain. This CDR3 is built from 15 residues. Per germline, CDR1 SGHAT and CDR2 FQNNGV. The ends were cut back, 3 bases at V and 2 bases at J, with 14 bases in the middle. CDR3 loop: CASSLEWSQAYEQYF. The CDR3 bases are TGTGCCAGCAGCTTGGAGTGGAGCCAGGCCTACGAGCAGTACTTC.

The sample holds many counts of this clonotype. This rearrangement joins TRBV5-1 to TRBJ2-2, with D possibly matching TRBD1 (7 bases). Germline CDR1 is SGHRS and CDR2 is YFSETQ. The CDR3 has 14 amino acids. V dropped 7 bases and J dropped 1 base, with 11 bases sitting between them. The CDR3 spells CASGGTENTGELFF. CDR3 DNA sequence: TGCGCCAGCGGGGGGACAGAGAACACCGGGGAGCTGTTTTTT.

This clonotype was seen only a few times. This chain links TRBV7-2 with TRBJ2-5; no definite D call. The germline gives CDR1 SGHTA, CDR2 FQGNSA. V was trimmed by 3 bases and J by 1 base, leaving 6 bases between them. The CDR3 sequence is 13 residues long. This CDR3 reads CASSFRTQETQYF. CDR3 nucleotide sequence: TGTGCCAGCAGCTTTAGGACCCAAGAGACCCAGTACTTC.

V gene TRBV6-5 combines with J gene TRBJ1-2, with D possibly matching TRBD1 (5 bases). The germline V and J ends were trimmed by 0 bases and 6 bases, with 11 bases remaining between them. This CDR3 spans 14 amino acids. Germline CDR1 and CDR2: MNHEY and SVGAGI. CDR3 region: CASSYSSNRHGYTF. DNA for the CDR3: TGTGCCAGCAGTTACTCCTCCAACAGGCATGGCTACACCTTC.

This CDR3 is CASSFTELGYGYTF. The CDR3 DNA follows: TGTGCCAGCAGTTTTACGGAGTTAGGCTATGGCTACACCTTC. V and J are TRBV12-3 or TRBV12-4 and TRBJ1-2; D not resolved. This CDR3 is built from 14 residues. V lost 3 bases and J lost 4, with 12 bases in between.

The V and J genes are TRBV12-3 or TRBV12-4 and TRBJ2-7; 8 bases are shared with TRBD1. The CDR3 contains 13 residues. V was pared by 6 bases and J by 6 bases, with 7 bases of the junction left unmatched. CDR3 sequence reads: CASRVQGGSEQYF. The CDR3 nucleotides are TGTGCCAGCAGGGTACAGGGGGGCTCCGAGCAGTACTTC.

This chain joins TRBV11-2 and TRBJ2-3; tentative D call: TRBD1 (5 bases). CDR3 length equals 20 residues. Looked up from germline, CDR1 is SGHAT and CDR2 is FQNNGV. Deletions cut 0 bases from V and 0 bases from J, with 22 bases between. CDR3 nucleotides: TGTGCCAGCAGCTTAGATGGTAGCAGGGTGAAGGGGTCTAGCACAGATACGCAGTATTTT. This gives the protein CASSLDGSRVKGSSTDTQYF.

The CDR3 DNA reads as TGTGCCAGTGACAGGGGGGACTACAATGAGCAGTTCTTC. Protein sequence: CASDRGDYNEQFF. The chain is built from TRBV10-3 and TRBJ2-1, with 9 bases fitting TRBD1. J gave up 3 bases and V 10 bases, and 4 bases lay outside the gene matches. The CDR3 has 13 residues. Looked up from germline, CDR1 is ENHRY and CDR2 is SYGVKD.

This chain links TRBV12-3 or TRBV12-4 with TRBJ2-1; possible D gene TRBD2, 6 bases. This CDR3 region has 12 residues. Between the trimmed V and J ends, which lost 7 bases and 10 bases, there was a span of 14 bases. CDR3 loop: CASIGGTNEQFF. CDR3 in DNA: TGTGCCAGCATTGGGGGGACCAACGAGCAGTTCTTC.

This clonotype was seen a handful of times. This chain uses TRBV5-1 with TRBJ2-5, with 13 bases fitting TRBD2. Germline CDR1 is SGHRS and CDR2 is YFSETQ. The CDR3 is 17 residues long. V shed 5 bases and J 4 bases; nucleotides not matched to a gene: 11. DNA of the CDR3: TGCGCCAGCAGGGAACTAGCGGGGGGGCCGGTGGTAGAGACCCAGTACTTC. This codes for CASRELAGGPVVETQYF.

The chain joins TRBV2 to TRBJ2-1, with D maybe TRBD1 (6 bases). The CDR3 totals 13 residues. The V gene lost 9 bases and the J gene lost 0 bases, with 9 bases spanning the gap. Germline assignment: CDR1 SNHLY and CDR2 FYNNEI. For the CDR3, the DNA is TGTGCCAGTAAGGACAGCTCCTACAATGAGCAGTTCTTC. As protein: CASKDSSYNEQFF.

This clonotype was seen a handful of times. The CDR3 spells CASSQGLAGIGELFF. The CDR3 nucleotides are TGTGCCAGCAGTCAGGGACTAGCGGGGATCGGGGAGCTGTTTTTT. The chain couples TRBV2 to TRBJ2-2; 13 positions match TRBD2. The germline gives CDR1 SNHLY, CDR2 FYNNEI. V lost 5 bases, J lost 7 bases, and 4 bases stayed unmatched. The CDR3 contains 15 residues.

This clonotype appeared a few times. The CDR3 nucleotides read TGTGCCAGCAGCCATCTTCCGACAGGGTGGGGCTACACCTTC. Translating gives CASSHLPTGWGYTF. The J gene is TRBJ1-2, the V gene TRBV3-1, with 7 positions matching TRBD1. Germline loops: CDR1 LGHDT, CDR2 YNNKEL (reference sequence). The CDR3 extends over 14 amino acids. Unmatched junction bases numbered 9, after V lost 3 bases and J lost 8 bases.